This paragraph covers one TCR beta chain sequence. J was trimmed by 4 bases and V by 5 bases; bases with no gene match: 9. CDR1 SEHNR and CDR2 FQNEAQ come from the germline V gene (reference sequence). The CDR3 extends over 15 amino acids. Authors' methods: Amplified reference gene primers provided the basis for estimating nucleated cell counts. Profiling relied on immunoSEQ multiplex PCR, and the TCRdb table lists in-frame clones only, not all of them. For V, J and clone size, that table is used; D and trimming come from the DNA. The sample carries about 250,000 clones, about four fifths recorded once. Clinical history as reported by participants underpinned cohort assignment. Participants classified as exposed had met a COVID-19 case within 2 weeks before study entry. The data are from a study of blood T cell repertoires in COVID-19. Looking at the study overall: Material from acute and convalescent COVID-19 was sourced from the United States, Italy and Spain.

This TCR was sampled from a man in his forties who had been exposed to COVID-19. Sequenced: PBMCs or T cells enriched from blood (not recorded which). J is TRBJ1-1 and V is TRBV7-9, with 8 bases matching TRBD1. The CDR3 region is CASSPMDRDVTEAFF. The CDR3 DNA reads TGTGCCAGCAGCCCCATGGACAGGGACGTCACTGAAGCTTTCTTT.